Each of the 17 T cell receptor beta chains below was sequenced from the same sample in a study of blood T cell repertoires in COVID-19. Data came from immunoSEQ multiplex PCR; TCRdb stores just in-frame clones and leaves some out. The table records around 170,000 clones, about 89% of them present only once. Sequencing input: peripheral blood. Source of these receptors: a young man who had recovered from COVID-19.

The chain combines TRBV11-2 with TRBJ2-5; D may be TRBD2 (5 bases). The V and J ends lost 2 bases and 2 bases respectively, with 12 bases between them. This CDR3 comprises 15 residues. The germline V gene has CDR1 SGHAT and CDR2 FQNNGV. The CDR3 loop is CASSLSGGLQETQYF. DNA for the CDR3: TGTGCCAGCAGCTTAAGCGGAGGTCTTCAAGAGACCCAGTACTTC. Supplemented by reference TRBV11-2 and TRBJ2-5, the full variable domain reads EAGVAQSPRYKIIEKRQSVAFWCNPISGHATLYWYQQILGQGPKLLIQFQNNGVVDDSQLPKDRFSAERLKGVDSTLKIQPAKLEDSAVYLCASSLSGGLQETQYFGPGTRLLVL.

This chain links TRBV10-3 with TRBJ1-5, with D possibly being TRBD1 (6 bases). This CDR3 comprises 13 residues. V gave up 4 bases and J gave up 4 bases, with 8 bases separating them. Germline V gene lookup returns CDR1 ENHRY and CDR2 SYGVKD. The CDR3 bases are TGTGCCATCAGTGGGACAGATAATCAGCCCCAGCATTTT. It yields the protein CAISGTDNQPQHF.

The J gene is TRBJ1-1, the V gene TRBV6-5; 7 nucleotides align to TRBD1. V shed 7 bases, J shed 8 bases, and the junction held 4 bases outside the gene matches. Germline-derived CDR1 and CDR2 are MNHEY and SVGAGI. This CDR3 is built from 11 residues. The CDR3 coding sequence is TGTGCCAGCACCAACAGGGGAGAAGCTTTCTTT. This translates into CASTNRGEAFF.

The chain has TRBV30 and TRBJ2-3; the match to TRBD2 covers 11 bases. The CDR3 is 14 amino acids. The V gene end was trimmed by 2 bases and the J gene end by 5 bases; junction bases not matched to a gene: 3. The germline V gene has CDR1 GTSNPN and CDR2 SVGIG (reference sequence). CDR3 bases: TGTGCCTGGAGTCTAGCGGGAGGACGAGATACGCAGTATTTT. The encoded protein is CAWSLAGGRDTQYF.

The table lists this clone with a few counts. The rearrangement links TRBV7-2 to TRBJ1-5; maybe TRBD1 (6 bases). V gave up 2 bases and J gave up 3 bases, with 11 bases separating them. Germline CDR1 and CDR2: SGHTA and FQGNSA. The CDR3 loop spans 15 amino acids. CDR3 amino acids: CASSLTTGPNQPQHF. CDR3 nucleotides: TGTGCCAGCAGCTTAACGACAGGCCCCAATCAGCCCCAGCATTTT.

V and J are TRBV6-2 or TRBV6-3 and TRBJ1-1, with D unresolved. This CDR3 has 12 residues. V was clipped by 2 bases and J by 9 bases, with 10 bases between them. CDR1 and CDR2 from the germline V gene are MNHEY and SVGEGT. The CDR3 DNA reads as TGTGCCAGCAGTTACAACCCTATCCAAGCTTTCTTT. Its translation: CASSYNPIQAFF.

This rearrangement joins TRBV29-1 to TRBJ2-7, with unresolved D. The CDR3 runs 13 residues. Germline loops: CDR1 SQVTM, CDR2 ANQGSEA. V was cut by 5 bases and J by 4 bases, with 15 bases left in between. As DNA, the CDR3 is TGCAGCGTTCAACTAACCTTGAGGTACGAGCAGTACTTC. Encoded protein: CSVQLTLRYEQYF.

This chain uses TRBV10-1 with TRBJ2-7; 10 nucleotides agree with TRBD2. The ends lost 3 bases at V and 3 bases at J; junction bases unmatched: 5. The germline V gene has CDR1 WNHNN and CDR2 SYGVQD (reference sequence). The length of the CDR3 is 15 residues. The CDR3 nucleotides are TGCGCCAGCAGTGAAGGGCTAGCGGGAGTCTACGAGCAGTACTTC. This gives the protein CASSEGLAGVYEQYF.

This rearrangement joins TRBV9 to TRBJ1-1; D gene ambiguous. Trimming removed 4 bases at V and 6 bases at J, with 13 bases between. CDR1 is SGDLS, CDR2 YYNGEE, per germline. This CDR3 has 13 amino acids. The CDR3 bases are TGTGCCAGCAGCCCTGAGTTGCGTGCTGAAGCTTTCTTT. This sequence encodes CASSPELRAEAFF. The variable domain in full, completed from reference TRBV9 and TRBJ1-1, reads DSGVTQTPKHLITATGQRVTLRCSPRSGDLSVYWYQQSLDQGLQFLIQYYNGEERAKGNILERFSAQQFPDLHSELNLSSLELGDSALYFCASSPELRAEAFFGQGTRLTVV.

On this clone: The same CDR3 also results from other DNA sequences found in this sample. The V call is TRBV9, the J call TRBJ1-1; 9 bases match TRBD1. After removal of 3 bases from V and 5 bases from J, the junction contained 5 bases not matched to a gene. In germline, CDR1 is SGDLS, CDR2 YYNGEE. This CDR3 spans 14 amino acids. Here the CDR3 reads CASSGGTGNTEAFF. DNA of the CDR3: TGTGCCAGCAGCGGGGGGACAGGGAATACTGAAGCTTTCTTT.

This sequence joins TRBV28 and TRBJ2-7; 9 positions match TRBD2. Trimming cost V 6 bases and J 2 bases; bases outside gene matches: 8. The CDR3 extends over 15 amino acids. CDR1 is MDHEN, CDR2 SYDVKM, per germline. In DNA form, the CDR3 reads TGTGCCAGCAGCACTCCGGGACTAGCTACCTACGAGCAGTACTTC. Protein sequence: CASSTPGLATYEQYF.

This chain links TRBV5-1 with TRBJ2-1, with D possibly TRBD1 on 6 matching bases. Trimming stripped 3 bases from V and 5 bases from J, with 12 bases between. Germline assignment: CDR1 SGHRS and CDR2 YFSETQ. The CDR3 has 14 residues. The CDR3 sequence is CASSWAGQNNEQFF. CDR3 nucleotides: TGCGCCAGCAGCTGGGCCGGACAGAACAATGAGCAGTTCTTC.

J is TRBJ1-5 and V is TRBV18; 8 bases line up with TRBD1. CDR1 is KGHSH and CDR2 is LQKENI in the germline V gene. After removal of 3 bases from V and 6 bases from J, the junction contained 7 bases not matched to a gene. CDR3 size: 15 residues. CDR3 DNA: TGTGCCAGCTCACCTGGACAGGGAAGGACTCAGCCCCAGCATTTT. Protein sequence: CASSPGQGRTQPQHF.

The rearrangement uses TRBV7-2 and TRBJ2-2; D may be TRBD2 (6 bases). The CDR3 has 14 residues. V was cut by 4 bases and J by 6 bases, with 12 bases left in between. The germline V gene encodes CDR1 SGHTA and CDR2 FQGNSA. The CDR3: CASSSGGMAGELFF. CDR3 coding DNA: TGTGCCAGCAGCTCCGGCGGGATGGCCGGGGAGCTGTTTTTT.

The genes are TRBV23-1 and TRBJ2-1; the match to TRBD1 covers 12 bases. TRBV23-1 is an open reading frame, and its role is uncertain. CDR3 size: 23 residues. The V gene end was trimmed by 2 bases and the J gene end by 4 bases; junction bases not matched to a gene: 24. The CDR3 loop is CASSQPPGEGTGGFGKKYNEQFF. The CDR3 coding sequence is TGCGCCAGCAGTCAACCCCCGGGGGAGGGGACAGGGGGCTTCGGGAAGAAGTACAATGAGCAGTTCTTC.

CDR3 sequence: CASSPGSEGPQHF. The DNA of the CDR3 is TGTGCCAGCAGTCCCGGGTCCGAGGGGCCCCAGCATTTT. The chain employs TRBV6-6 and TRBJ1-5; the D is unclear. Deletions cut 5 bases from V and 9 bases from J, with 14 bases between. Germline V gives CDR1 MNHNY, CDR2 SVGAGI (reference sequence). CDR3 length: 13 residues.

The table lists this clone with a few counts. CDR3 region: CASSYYPRRGNTEAFF. CDR3 in DNA: TGTGCCAGCAGTTACTACCCGAGAAGGGGGAACACTGAAGCTTTCTTT. The chain couples TRBV6-5 to TRBJ1-1, with D maybe TRBD1 (5 bases). V was cut by 1 base and J by 1 base, with 13 bases left in between. Germline V CDR1 and CDR2: MNHEY, SVGAGI. CDR3 size: 16 residues.